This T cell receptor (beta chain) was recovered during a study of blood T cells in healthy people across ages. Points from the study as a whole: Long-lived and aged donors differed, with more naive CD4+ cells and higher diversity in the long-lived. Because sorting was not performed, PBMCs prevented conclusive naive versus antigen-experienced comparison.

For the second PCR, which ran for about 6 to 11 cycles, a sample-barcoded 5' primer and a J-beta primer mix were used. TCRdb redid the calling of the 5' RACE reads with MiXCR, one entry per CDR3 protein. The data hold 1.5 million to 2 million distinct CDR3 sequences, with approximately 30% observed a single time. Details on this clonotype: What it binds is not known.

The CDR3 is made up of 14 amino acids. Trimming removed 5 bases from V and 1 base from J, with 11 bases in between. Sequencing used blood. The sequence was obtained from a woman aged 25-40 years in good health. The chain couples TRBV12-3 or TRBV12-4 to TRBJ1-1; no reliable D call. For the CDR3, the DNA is TGTGCCAGCAGTACCCGACGGTCGAACACTGAAGCTTTCTTT. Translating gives CASSTRRSNTEAFF.